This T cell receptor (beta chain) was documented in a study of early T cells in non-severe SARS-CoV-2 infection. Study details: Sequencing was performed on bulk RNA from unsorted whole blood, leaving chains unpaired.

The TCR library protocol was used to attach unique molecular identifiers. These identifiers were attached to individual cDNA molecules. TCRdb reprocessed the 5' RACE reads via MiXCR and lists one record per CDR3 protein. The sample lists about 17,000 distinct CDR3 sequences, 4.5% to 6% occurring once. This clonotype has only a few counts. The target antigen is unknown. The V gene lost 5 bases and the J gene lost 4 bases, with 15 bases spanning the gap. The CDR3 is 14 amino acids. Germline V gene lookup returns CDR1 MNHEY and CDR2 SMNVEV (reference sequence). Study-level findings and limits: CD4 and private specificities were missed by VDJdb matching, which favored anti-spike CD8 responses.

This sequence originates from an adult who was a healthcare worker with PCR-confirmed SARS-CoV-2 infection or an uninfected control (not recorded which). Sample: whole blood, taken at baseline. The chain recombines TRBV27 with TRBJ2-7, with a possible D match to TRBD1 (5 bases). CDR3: CASSAFGAHYEQYF. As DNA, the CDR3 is TGTGCCAGCAGTGCCTTTGGGGCCCATTACGAGCAGTACTTC.